This TCR beta chain was identified in a study of low-dose radiotherapy and immunotherapy resistance in tumors. Across the study: Cohort 1 was given 0.5 Gy fractions every 2 weeks, 6.5 Gy in total. Dosing of intravenous cyclophosphamide at 200 mg/m2 occurred every two weeks and took place one day prior to radiation and immunotherapy.

Covering alpha and beta chains, TRAV- and TRBV-specific primers were used for the first-strand cDNA. The authors amplified TCRs for about 18 PCR cycles with a constant-region primer and a V-primer adapter. Using its own MiXCR run on the reads, TCRdb lists one record per CDR3 protein. The sample contains around 58,000 distinct CDR3 sequences, about 23% of which appear only once. Time point of the sample: after trial treatment. Treatment reported: LDRT plus nivolumab, ipilimumab, low-dose cyclophosphamide and aspirin (RACIN trial). Every donor was treated with nivolumab, ipilimumab, aspirin, low-dose cyclophosphamide and also low-dose radiotherapy. This clonotype was counted at least ten times. V was trimmed by 4 bases and J by 4 bases, leaving 13 bases between them. This CDR3 is 14 amino acids long. Germline V lookup: CDR1 LNHDA, CDR2 SQIVND (reference sequence).

Sequenced material: PBMCs, taken after low-dose radiotherapy plus immunotherapy. V and J are TRBV19 and TRBJ1-2; no firm D call. The TCR comes from a male donor with prostate cancer. The CDR3 reads CASSTASGIYGYTF. DNA of the CDR3: TGTGCCAGTAGTACCGCTTCGGGGATCTATGGCTACACCTTC.